This section outlines one T cell receptor (beta chain) sequence together with its context. What it binds is unknown. RNA extraction gave at least 6 micrograms of total RNA per sample. A sample-barcoded 5' primer and a J-beta primer mix were used in a second PCR of about 6 to 11 cycles. TCRdb analysed the 5' RACE reads with MiXCR anew, one entry per CDR3 protein. The table has about 1.7 million distinct CDR3 sequences, roughly 27% seen once. This entry belongs to a study of blood T cells in healthy people across ages. The study, taken as a whole, reports: The study lacked donor CMV status, which possibly confounded expanded clonotype changes. As age increased, TCR beta diversity per million T cells fell in a roughly linear fashion.

Trimming removed 4 bases from V and 0 bases from J, with 13 bases in between. The CDR3 runs to 16 residues. In germline, CDR1 is MDHEN, CDR2 SYDVKM. The sequencing input was blood. This chain links TRBV28 with TRBJ1-5; D unclear. The receptor was derived from a woman in her thirties in good health. DNA of the CDR3: TGTGCCAGCAGTTCCGAGGCCGACTATAGCAATCAGCCCCAGCATTTT. Protein product: CASSSEADYSNQPQHF.